The source of this T cell receptor beta chain is a study of cytomegalovirus exposure and HLA in healthy donors. This clone was seen a few times. Antigen specificity is unknown. Study-level points and caveats: In a later analysis, parvovirus B19, influenza, CMV and Epstein-Barr virus appeared linked to several top co-occurrence clusters. In an earlier analysis, productive rearrangement rates for most beta V segments clustered near 87% or 30%.

Trimming shortened V by 5 bases and J by 5 bases, and 6 bases separated the two germline ends. Germline loops: CDR1 DFQATT, CDR2 SNEGSKA (reference sequence). The CDR3 is made up of 10 amino acids. Amplification used 60 Vbeta primers and 13 Jbeta primers. Here immunoSEQ multiplex PCR was the method, and the copy in TCRdb shows in-frame clones only, minus some. The table lists about 130,000 clones, 60% to 80% of them singletons. The rearrangement joins TRBV20-1 to TRBJ1-1; D call uncertain. The sequencing input was PBMCs. The clonotype originates from a man younger than 40 in good health and CMV-seronegative. CDR3 amino acids: CSAVETEAFF. The CDR3 bases are TGCAGTGCTGTAGAAACTGAAGCTTTCTTT.